The 14 T cell receptor beta chains presented below share a single source sample, sequenced in a study of T-cell reconstitution after alpha-beta-depleted transplantation in children. Unique molecular identifiers were built into the TCRbeta library. TCRdb independently ran MiXCR on the PCR reads; one entry per CDR3 protein. In the table there are about 830,000 distinct CDR3 sequences, 15% to 20% of which are singletons. The sample consisted of PBMCs, mostly from graft donor cells, taken 360 days after TCRalphabeta/CD19-depleted stem cell transplant. These receptors were taken from a male patient aged 10-17 years who had a stem cell transplant for acute lymphoblastic leukemia, so the T cells may come from the graft donor.

This clonotype showed up just a few times. The V and J genes are TRBV7-6 and TRBJ2-3; 7 nucleotides agree with TRBD2. This CDR3 has 16 amino acids. V dropped 5 bases and J dropped 1; count of bases not matched to a gene: 9. Per germline, CDR1 SGHVS and CDR2 FNYEAQ. This CDR3 reads CASSALSGIGTDTQYF. DNA of the CDR3: TGTGCCAGCAGCGCACTAAGCGGGATCGGCACAGATACGCAGTATTTT.

This chain connects TRBV7-2 to TRBJ2-7; D is perhaps TRBD1 or TRBD2 (5 bases each). Germline CDR1 is SGHTA and CDR2 is FQGNSA. The ends were cut back, 2 bases at V and 5 bases at J, with 13 bases in the middle. This CDR3 contains 14 residues. CDR3 nucleotides: TGTGCCAGCAGCTTAATGAGAGGGACCCACGAGCAGTACTTC. Its translation is CASSLMRGTHEQYF.

The chain joins TRBV11-2 to TRBJ2-5; 7 bases fit TRBD2. This CDR3 spans 14 amino acids. Trimming removed 4 bases from V and 5 bases from J; junction bases left unmatched: 7. CDR1 is SGHAT and CDR2 is FQNNGV in the germline V gene. CDR3 nucleotide sequence: TGTGCCAGCAGCTACGGAGCGGGGAGGGAGACCCAGTACTTC. Protein: CASSYGAGRETQYF.

The V gene is TRBV6-1, the J gene TRBJ1-4; the D is unclear. The germline V gene has CDR1 MNHNS and CDR2 SASEGT. The CDR3 spans 14 residues. Trimming left V 5 bases short and J 7 bases short, with 14 bases between. The CDR3 DNA is TGTGCCAGCAGTACCAGAGGGTTGGGTGAAAAACTGTTTTTT. Protein: CASSTRGLGEKLFF.

This clonotype was detected only a few times. This chain connects TRBV19 to TRBJ2-1; D gene ambiguous. CDR1 is LNHDA and CDR2 is SQIVND in the germline V gene (reference sequence). V was trimmed by 5 bases and J by 1 base, leaving 18 bases between them. The CDR3 sequence is 17 residues long. This CDR3 reads CASSLGPVHVSYNEQFF. DNA of the CDR3: TGTGCCAGTAGTCTTGGGCCAGTTCACGTTTCCTACAATGAGCAGTTCTTC.

This clonotype appeared many times. V gene TRBV9 combines with J gene TRBJ1-1, with D tentatively TRBD1 (6 bases). This CDR3 is built from 13 residues. Deletions cut 4 bases from V and 5 bases from J, with 12 bases between. Germline V lookup: CDR1 SGDLS, CDR2 YYNGEE. CDR3 sequence: CASSPPGVTEAFF. The CDR3, as DNA: TGTGCCAGCAGCCCTCCAGGGGTGACTGAAGCTTTCTTT.

The rearrangement joins TRBV12-3 or TRBV12-4 to TRBJ2-3; 8 positions agree with TRBD2. Trimming removed 6 bases from V and 2 bases from J; junction bases left unmatched: 4. This CDR3 region has 14 residues. The CDR3 coding sequence is TGTGCCAGCAGGGAGCGGGAGATCACAGATACGCAGTATTTT. As protein: CASREREITDTQYF.

This chain joins TRBV7-9 and TRBJ2-3; TRBD2 matches at 10 bases. Germline values: CDR1 SEHNR, CDR2 FQNEAQ (reference sequence). This CDR3 is 15 amino acids long. Germline trimming cut 8 bases from V and 6 bases from J; bases unmatched to any gene: 11. DNA of the CDR3: TGTGCCAGCCTGGGAGCGGGAGGGCCCGTCGATACGCAGTATTTT. Translating it yields CASLGAGGPVDTQYF.

In this sample, this clonotype turned up a few times. The rearrangement uses TRBV19 and TRBJ1-4; D gene ambiguous. V was clipped by 5 bases and J by 4 bases, with 8 bases between them. This CDR3 region has 13 residues. Per the germline V gene, CDR1 is LNHDA and CDR2 is SQIVND (reference sequence). CDR3: CASSYRINEKLFF. CDR3 sequence (DNA): TGTGCCAGTAGTTACAGAATTAATGAAAAACTGTTTTTT.

This clonotype occurred a few times. The chain joins TRBV5-1 to TRBJ2-5; TRBD1 matches 10 bases. J was trimmed by 7 bases and V by 5 bases; bases with no gene match: 8. The CDR3 is made up of 14 amino acids. Germline values: CDR1 SGHRS, CDR2 YFSETQ. CDR3 in amino acids: CASSSGQGDGTQYF. The CDR3 nucleotides read TGCGCCAGCAGTAGTGGACAGGGGGACGGGACCCAGTACTTC.

CDR3 loop: CASSQEQPGAINYGYTF. The CDR3 bases are TGCGCCAGCAGCCAAGAACAGCCAGGGGCGATCAACTATGGCTACACCTTC. This chain joins TRBV4-1 and TRBJ1-2; a possible D gene is TRBD1 (6 bases). The CDR3 extends over 17 amino acids. V was pared by 0 bases and J by 2 bases, with 16 bases between. Germline CDR1 and CDR2: MGHRA and YSYEKL.

Only a few counts were recorded for this clonotype. The chain couples TRBV11-1 to TRBJ2-7, with D maybe TRBD2 (5 bases). Germline lookup yields CDR1 SGHAT and CDR2 FQDESV (reference sequence). The CDR3 covers 13 residues. V was clipped by 5 bases and J by 2 bases, with 10 bases between them. As DNA, the CDR3 is TGTGCCAGCAGCCGACGGGATACCTACGAGCAGTACTTC. Protein: CASSRRDTYEQYF.

This clonotype was seen only a few times. This chain links TRBV27 with TRBJ1-6; no reliable D call. CDR1 MNHEY and CDR2 SMNVEV come from the germline V gene (reference sequence). This CDR3 is built from 15 residues. V was shortened by 1 base and J by 5 bases, with 9 bases between the two germline ends. CDR3 loop: CASSLWLGNNSPLHF. CDR3 DNA sequence: TGTGCCAGCAGTTTATGGTTGGGGAATAATTCACCCCTCCACTTT.

The V and J genes are TRBV12-3 or TRBV12-4 and TRBJ2-3, with TRBD2 matching over 10 bases. The CDR3 covers 19 residues. V gave up 5 bases and J gave up 6 bases; unmatched junction bases: 20. DNA of the CDR3: TGTGCCAGCAGTACTCCCGGGACATGGACTAGCGGAGTGGGGGATACGCAGTATTTT. This encodes CASSTPGTWTSGVGDTQYF.